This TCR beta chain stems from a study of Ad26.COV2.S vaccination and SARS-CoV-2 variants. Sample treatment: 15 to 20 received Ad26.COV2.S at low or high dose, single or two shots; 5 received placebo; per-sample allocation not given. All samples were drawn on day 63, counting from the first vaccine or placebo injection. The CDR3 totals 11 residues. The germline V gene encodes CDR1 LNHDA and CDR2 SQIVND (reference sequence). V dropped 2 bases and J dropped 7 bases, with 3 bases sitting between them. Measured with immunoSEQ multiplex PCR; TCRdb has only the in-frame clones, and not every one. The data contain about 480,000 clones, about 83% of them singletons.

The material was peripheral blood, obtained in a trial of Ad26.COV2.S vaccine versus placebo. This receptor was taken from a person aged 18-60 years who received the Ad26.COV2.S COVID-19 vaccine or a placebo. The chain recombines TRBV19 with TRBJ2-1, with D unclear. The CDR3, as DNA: TGTGCCAGTAGTATAAGGAATGAGCAGTTCTTC. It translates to CASSIRNEQFF. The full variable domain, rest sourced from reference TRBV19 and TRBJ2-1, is DGGITQSPKYLFRKEGQNVTLSCEQNLNHDAMYWYRQDPGQGLRLIYYSQIVNDFQKGDIAEGYSVSREKKESFPLTVTSAQKNPTAFYLCASSIRNEQFFGPGTRLTVL.